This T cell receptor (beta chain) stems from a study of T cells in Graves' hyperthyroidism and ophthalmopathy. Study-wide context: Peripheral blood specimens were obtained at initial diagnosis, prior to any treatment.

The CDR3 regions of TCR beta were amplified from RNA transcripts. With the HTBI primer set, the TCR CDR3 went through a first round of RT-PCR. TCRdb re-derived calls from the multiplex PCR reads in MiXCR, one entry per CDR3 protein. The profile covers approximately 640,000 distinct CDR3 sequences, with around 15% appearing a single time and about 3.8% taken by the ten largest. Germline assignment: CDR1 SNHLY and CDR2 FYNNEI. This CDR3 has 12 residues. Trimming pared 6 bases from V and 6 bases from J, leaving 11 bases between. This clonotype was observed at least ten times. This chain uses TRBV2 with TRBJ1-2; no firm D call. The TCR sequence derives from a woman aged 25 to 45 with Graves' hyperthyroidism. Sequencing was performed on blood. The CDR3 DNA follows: TGTGCCAGCAGAGGCGAGACTGATGGCTACACCTTC. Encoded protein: CASRGETDGYTF.